The 4 T cell receptor beta chains listed next were all sequenced from one sample in a study of blood T cell repertoires in COVID-19. The data were produced by immunoSEQ multiplex PCR, yet TCRdb's version contains in-frame clones alone and is incomplete. This sample has some 100,000 clones; around 90% occur once, and the top ten carry about 6.3%. Input material: peripheral blood. The receptors here all came from a woman in her sixties or seventies with acute or convalescent COVID-19.

Only a few counts were recorded for this clone. This sequence joins TRBV10-1 and TRBJ2-1; TRBD2 might be the D (6 bases). The V end was cut by 6 bases, the J end by 3 bases, with 15 bases between. The length of the CDR3 is 15 residues. In germline, CDR1 is WNHNN, CDR2 SYGVQD (reference sequence). The CDR3 sequence is CASSATGTGYNEQFF. CDR3 DNA: TGCGCCAGCAGCGCAACCGGGACTGGCTACAATGAGCAGTTCTTC.

This chain joins TRBV7-9 and TRBJ2-3, with TRBD2 as a possible D gene (6 bases). The CDR3 runs to 14 residues. The germline V gene encodes CDR1 SEHNR and CDR2 FQNEAQ (reference sequence). The V end lost 8 bases, the J end lost 4 bases, and 16 bases lay between the germline ends. Written as DNA, the CDR3 is TGTGCCAGCCCCCCCTCGGGAGCCTCAGATACGCAGTATTTT. Protein product: CASPPSGASDTQYF.

The CDR3 sequence: CASSGGQGIGDTQYF. In DNA, the CDR3 is TGCGCCAGCAGCGGGGGACAGGGGATTGGAGATACGCAGTATTTT. This chain uses TRBV5-1 with TRBJ2-3, with 10 positions matching TRBD1. J was trimmed by 5 bases and V by 4 bases; bases with no gene match: 7. The CDR3 covers 15 residues. Germline V CDR1 and CDR2: SGHRS, YFSETQ.

There are a few counts of this clone. The chain couples TRBV28 to TRBJ1-5, with D possibly matching TRBD1 (5 bases). Trimming shortened V by 5 bases and J by 1 base, and 12 bases separated the two germline ends. This CDR3 is built from 15 residues. Germline lookup yields CDR1 MDHEN and CDR2 SYDVKM. CDR3 DNA sequence: TGTGCCAGCAGTGAGGACCAGGGAAGCAATCAGCCCCAGCATTTT. Encoded protein: CASSEDQGSNQPQHF.